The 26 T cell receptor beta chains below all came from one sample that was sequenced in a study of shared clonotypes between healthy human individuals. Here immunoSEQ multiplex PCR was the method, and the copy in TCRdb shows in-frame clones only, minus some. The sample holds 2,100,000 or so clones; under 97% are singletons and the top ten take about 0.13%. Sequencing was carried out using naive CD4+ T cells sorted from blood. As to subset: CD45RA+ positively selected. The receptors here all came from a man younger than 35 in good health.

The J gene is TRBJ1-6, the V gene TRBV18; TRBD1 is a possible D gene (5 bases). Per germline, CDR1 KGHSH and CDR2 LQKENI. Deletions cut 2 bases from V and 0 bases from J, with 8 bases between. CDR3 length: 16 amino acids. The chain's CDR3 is CASSPSGSSYNSPLHF. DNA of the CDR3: TGTGCCAGCTCACCATCAGGGAGCTCCTATAATTCACCCCTCCACTTT.

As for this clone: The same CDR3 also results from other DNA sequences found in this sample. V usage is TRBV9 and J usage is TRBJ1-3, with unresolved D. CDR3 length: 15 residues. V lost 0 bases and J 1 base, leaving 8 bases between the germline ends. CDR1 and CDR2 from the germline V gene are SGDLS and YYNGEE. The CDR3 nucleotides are TGTGCCAGCAGCGTAGAGGGTGGGTCTGGAAACACCATATATTTT. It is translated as CASSVEGGSGNTIYF.

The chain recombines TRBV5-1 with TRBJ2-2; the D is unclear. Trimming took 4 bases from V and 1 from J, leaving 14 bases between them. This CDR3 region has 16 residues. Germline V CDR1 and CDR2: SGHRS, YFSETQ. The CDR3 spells CASSPQLKRNTGELFF. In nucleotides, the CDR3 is TGCGCCAGCAGCCCACAATTAAAAAGGAACACCGGGGAGCTGTTTTTT.

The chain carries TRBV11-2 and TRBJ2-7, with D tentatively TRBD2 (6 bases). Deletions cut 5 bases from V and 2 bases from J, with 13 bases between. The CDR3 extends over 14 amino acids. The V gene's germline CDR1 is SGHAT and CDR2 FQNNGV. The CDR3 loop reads CASSARRGTYEQYF. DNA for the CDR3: TGTGCCAGCAGCGCTAGGCGGGGCACCTACGAGCAGTACTTC. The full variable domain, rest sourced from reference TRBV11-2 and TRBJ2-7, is EAGVAQSPRYKIIEKRQSVAFWCNPISGHATLYWYQQILGQGPKLLIQFQNNGVVDDSQLPKDRFSAERLKGVDSTLKIQPAKLEDSAVYLCASSARRGTYEQYFGPGTRLTVT.

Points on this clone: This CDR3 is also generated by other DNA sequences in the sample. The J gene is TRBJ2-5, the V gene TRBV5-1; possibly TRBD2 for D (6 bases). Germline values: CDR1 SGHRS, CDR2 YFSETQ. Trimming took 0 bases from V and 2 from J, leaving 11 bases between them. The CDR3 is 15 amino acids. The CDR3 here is CASSLGDGGQETQYF. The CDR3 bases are TGCGCCAGCAGCTTGGGGGACGGGGGTCAAGAGACCCAGTACTTC.

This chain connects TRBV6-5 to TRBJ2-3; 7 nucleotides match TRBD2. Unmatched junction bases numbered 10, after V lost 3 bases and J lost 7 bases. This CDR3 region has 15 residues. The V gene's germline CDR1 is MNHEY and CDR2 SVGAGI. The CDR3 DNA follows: TGTGCCAGCAGTTATGGGGGGGTCGGGACGAATACGCAGTATTTT. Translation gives CASSYGGVGTNTQYF.

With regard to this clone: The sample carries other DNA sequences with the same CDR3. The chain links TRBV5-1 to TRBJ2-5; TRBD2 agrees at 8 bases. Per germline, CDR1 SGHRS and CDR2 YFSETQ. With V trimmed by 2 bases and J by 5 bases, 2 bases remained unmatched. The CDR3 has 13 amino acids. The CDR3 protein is CASSFSSGETQYF. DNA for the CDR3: TGCGCCAGCAGCTTTTCTAGCGGGGAGACCCAGTACTTC.

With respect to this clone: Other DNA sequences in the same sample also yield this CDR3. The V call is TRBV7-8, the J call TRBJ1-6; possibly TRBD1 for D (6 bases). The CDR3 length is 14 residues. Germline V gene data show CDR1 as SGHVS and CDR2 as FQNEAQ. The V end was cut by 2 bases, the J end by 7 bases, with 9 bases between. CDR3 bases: TGTGCCAGCAGCTTACAGGGGCCCAATTCACCCCTCCACTTT. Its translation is CASSLQGPNSPLHF.

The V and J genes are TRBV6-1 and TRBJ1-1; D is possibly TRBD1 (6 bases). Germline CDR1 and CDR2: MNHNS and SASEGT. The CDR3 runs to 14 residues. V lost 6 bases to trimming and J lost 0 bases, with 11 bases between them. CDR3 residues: CASRGGSLNTEAFF. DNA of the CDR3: TGTGCCAGCAGGGGGGGCAGCTTGAACACTGAAGCTTTCTTT.

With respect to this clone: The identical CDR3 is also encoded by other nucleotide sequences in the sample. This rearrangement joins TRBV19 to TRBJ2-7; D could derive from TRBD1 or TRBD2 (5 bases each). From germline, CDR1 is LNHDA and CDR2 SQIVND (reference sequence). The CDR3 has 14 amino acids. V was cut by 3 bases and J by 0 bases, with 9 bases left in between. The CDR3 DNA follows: TGTGCCAGTAGTATCGGTGGGGGCTCCTACGAGCAGTACTTC. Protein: CASSIGGGSYEQYF.

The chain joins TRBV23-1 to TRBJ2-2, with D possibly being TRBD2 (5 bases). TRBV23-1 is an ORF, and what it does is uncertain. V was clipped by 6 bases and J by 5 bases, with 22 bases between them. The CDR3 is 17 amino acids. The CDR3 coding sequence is TGCGCCAGCAGAGACCAACGCGGGTTTGGGGAAACCGGGGAGCTGTTTTTT. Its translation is CASRDQRGFGETGELFF.

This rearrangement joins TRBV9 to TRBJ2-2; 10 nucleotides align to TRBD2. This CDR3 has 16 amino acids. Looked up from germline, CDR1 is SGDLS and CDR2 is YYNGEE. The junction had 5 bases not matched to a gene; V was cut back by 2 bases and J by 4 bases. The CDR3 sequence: CASSVGLAELTGELFF. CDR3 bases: TGTGCCAGCAGCGTCGGACTAGCGGAACTCACCGGGGAGCTGTTTTTT.

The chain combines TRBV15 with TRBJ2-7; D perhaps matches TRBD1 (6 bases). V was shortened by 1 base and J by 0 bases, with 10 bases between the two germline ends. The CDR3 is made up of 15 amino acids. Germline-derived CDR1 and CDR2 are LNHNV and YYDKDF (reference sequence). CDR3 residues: CATSRGTGNSYEQYF. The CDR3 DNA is TGTGCCACCAGCAGAGGAACAGGGAACTCCTACGAGCAGTACTTC. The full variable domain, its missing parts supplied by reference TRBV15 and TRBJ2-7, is DAMVIQNPRYQVTQFGKPVTLSCSQTLNHNVMYWYQQKSSQAPKLLFHYYDKDFNNEADTPDNFQSRRPNTSFCFLDIRSPGLGDTAMYLCATSRGTGNSYEQYFGPGTRLTVT.

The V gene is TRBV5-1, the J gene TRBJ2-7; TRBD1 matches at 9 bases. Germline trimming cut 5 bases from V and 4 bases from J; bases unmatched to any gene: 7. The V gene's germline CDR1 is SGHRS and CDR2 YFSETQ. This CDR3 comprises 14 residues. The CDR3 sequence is CASRRSQGAYEQYF. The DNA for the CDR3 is TGCGCCAGCAGACGGTCACAGGGGGCTTACGAGCAGTACTTC.

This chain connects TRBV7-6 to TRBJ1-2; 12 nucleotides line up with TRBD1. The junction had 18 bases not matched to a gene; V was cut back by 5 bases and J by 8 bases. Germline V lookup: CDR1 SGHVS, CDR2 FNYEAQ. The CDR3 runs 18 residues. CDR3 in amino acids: CASSPGIARDRGRGGYTF. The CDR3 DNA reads TGTGCCAGCAGCCCTGGAATAGCCCGGGACAGGGGGCGCGGAGGCTACACCTTC.

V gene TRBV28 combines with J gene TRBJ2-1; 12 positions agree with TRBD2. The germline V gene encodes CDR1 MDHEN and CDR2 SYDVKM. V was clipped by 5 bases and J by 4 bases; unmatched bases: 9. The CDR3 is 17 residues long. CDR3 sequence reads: CASSPPTSGSAYNEQFF. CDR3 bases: TGTGCCAGCAGTCCTCCGACTAGCGGGAGTGCATACAATGAGCAGTTCTTC.

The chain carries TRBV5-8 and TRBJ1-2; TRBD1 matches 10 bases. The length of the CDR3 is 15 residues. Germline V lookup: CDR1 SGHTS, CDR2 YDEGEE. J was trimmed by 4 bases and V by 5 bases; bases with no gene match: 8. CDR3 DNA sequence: TGTGCCAGCAGTATGAGGGACAGGGGAAGCTATGGCTACACCTTC. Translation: CASSMRDRGSYGYTF. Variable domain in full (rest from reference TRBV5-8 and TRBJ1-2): EAGVTQSPTHLIKTRGQQATLRCSPISGHTSVYWYQQALGLGLQFLLWYDEGEERNRGNFPPRFSGRQFPNYSSELNVNALELEDSALYLCASSMRDRGSYGYTFGSGTRLTVV.

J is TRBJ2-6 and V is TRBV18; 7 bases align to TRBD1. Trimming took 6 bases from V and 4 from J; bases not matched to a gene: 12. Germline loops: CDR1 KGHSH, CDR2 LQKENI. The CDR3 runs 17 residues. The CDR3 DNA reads TGTGCCAGCTCCCCTAACGAGGGGGCATACGGGGCCAACGTCCTGACTTTC. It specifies CASSPNEGAYGANVLTF.

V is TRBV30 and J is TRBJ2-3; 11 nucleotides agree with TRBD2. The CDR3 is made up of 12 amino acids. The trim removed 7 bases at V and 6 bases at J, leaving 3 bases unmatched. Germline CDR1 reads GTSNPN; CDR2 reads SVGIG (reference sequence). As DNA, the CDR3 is TGTGCCTTTAGCGGGGGGGCGGATACGCAGTATTTT. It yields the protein CAFSGGADTQYF.

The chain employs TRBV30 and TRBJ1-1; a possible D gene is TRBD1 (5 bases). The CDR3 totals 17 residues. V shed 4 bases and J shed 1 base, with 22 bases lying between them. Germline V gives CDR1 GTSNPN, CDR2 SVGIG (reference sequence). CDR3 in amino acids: CAWIRAGLGTENTEAFF. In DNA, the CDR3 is TGTGCCTGGATTAGGGCCGGATTGGGGACGGAGAACACTGAAGCTTTCTTT.

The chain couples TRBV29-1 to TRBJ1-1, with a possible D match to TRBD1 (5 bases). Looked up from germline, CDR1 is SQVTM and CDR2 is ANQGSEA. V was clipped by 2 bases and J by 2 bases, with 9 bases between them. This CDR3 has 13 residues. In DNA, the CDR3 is TGCAGCGTTGAAAGACAGTTTAACACTGAAGCTTTCTTT. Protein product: CSVERQFNTEAFF.

The CDR3 region has the DNA TGTGCCAGCAGCTTTCTACAACCGAACACTGAAGCTTTCTTT. It codes for CASSFLQPNTEAFF. The gene calls are TRBV7-9 and TRBJ1-1; the D is unclear. Per the germline V gene, CDR1 is SEHNR and CDR2 is FQNEAQ (reference sequence). The CDR3 loop spans 14 amino acids. Between the trimmed V and J ends, which lost 3 bases and 1 base, there was a span of 9 bases.

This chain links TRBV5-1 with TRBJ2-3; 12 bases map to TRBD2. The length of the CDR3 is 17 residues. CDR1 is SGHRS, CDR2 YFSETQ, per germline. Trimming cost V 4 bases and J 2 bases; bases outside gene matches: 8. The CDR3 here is CASSIGTSGSFTDTQYF. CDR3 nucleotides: TGCGCCAGCAGCATAGGGACTAGCGGGTCTTTCACAGATACGCAGTATTTT.

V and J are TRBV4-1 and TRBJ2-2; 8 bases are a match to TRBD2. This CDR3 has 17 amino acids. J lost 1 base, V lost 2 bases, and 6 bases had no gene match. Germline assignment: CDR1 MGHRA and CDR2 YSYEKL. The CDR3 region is CASSQRAGALNTGELFF. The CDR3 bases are TGCGCCAGCAGCCAACGAGCGGGGGCCCTGAACACCGGGGAGCTGTTTTTT.

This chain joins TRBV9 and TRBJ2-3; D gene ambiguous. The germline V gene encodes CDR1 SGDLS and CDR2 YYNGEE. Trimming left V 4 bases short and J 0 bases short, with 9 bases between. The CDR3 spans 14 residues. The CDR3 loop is CASSLTPSTDTQYF. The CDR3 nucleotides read TGTGCCAGCAGCTTAACCCCAAGCACAGATACGCAGTATTTT.

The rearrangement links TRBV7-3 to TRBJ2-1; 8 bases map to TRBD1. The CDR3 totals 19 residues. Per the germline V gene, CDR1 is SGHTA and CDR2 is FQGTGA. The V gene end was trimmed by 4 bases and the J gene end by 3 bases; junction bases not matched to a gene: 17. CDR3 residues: CASSSSTLNRGEVYNEQFF. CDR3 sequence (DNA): TGTGCCAGCAGCTCGAGTACACTAAACAGGGGGGAGGTCTACAATGAGCAGTTCTTC.